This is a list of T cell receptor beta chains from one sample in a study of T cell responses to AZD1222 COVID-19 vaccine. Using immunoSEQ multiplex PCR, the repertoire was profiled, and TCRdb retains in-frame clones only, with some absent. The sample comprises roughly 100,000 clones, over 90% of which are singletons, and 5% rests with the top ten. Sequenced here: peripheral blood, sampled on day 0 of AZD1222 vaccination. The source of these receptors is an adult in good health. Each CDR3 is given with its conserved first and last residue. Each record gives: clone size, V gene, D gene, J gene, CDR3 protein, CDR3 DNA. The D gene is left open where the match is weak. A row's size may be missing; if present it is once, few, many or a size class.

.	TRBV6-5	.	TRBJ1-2	CASSHLGGGPYGYTF	TGTGCCAGCAGCCACTTAGGTGGGGGTCCCTATGGCTACACCTTC
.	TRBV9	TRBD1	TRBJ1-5	CASSAGTGGSNQPQHF	TGTGCCAGCAGCGCCGGGACAGGGGGGAGCAATCAGCCCCAGCATTTT
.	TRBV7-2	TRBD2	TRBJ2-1	CASSLVASGRHEQFF	TGTGCCAGCAGCTTAGTCGCTAGCGGGAGACATGAGCAGTTCTTC
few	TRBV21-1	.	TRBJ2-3	CASILGQVTDTQYF	TGTGCCAGCATCCTAGGACAGGTCACAGATACGCAGTATTTT
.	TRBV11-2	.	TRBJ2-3	CASSLDRYTDTQYF	TGTGCCAGCAGCTTAGATAGGTACACAGATACGCAGTATTTT
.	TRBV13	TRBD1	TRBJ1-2	CASSLRQGGYGYTF	TGTGCCAGCAGCTTAAGACAGGGGGGCTATGGCTACACCTTC
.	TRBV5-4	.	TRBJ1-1	CASSSEVNTEAFF	TGTGCCAGCAGCTCGGAGGTGAACACTGAAGCTTTCTTT
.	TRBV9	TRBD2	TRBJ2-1	CASSTGLGSGNEQFF	TGTGCCAGCAGCACAGGACTAGGTTCGGGGAATGAGCAGTTCTTC
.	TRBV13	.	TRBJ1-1	CASSLEENTEAFF	TGTGCCAGCAGCTTAGAAGAGAACACTGAAGCTTTCTTT
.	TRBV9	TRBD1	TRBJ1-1	CASSPAFPGQGSNTEAFF	TGTGCCAGCAGCCCAGCCTTCCCGGGACAGGGGTCAAACACTGAAGCTTTCTTT
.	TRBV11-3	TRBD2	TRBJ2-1	CASSLSGSSYNEQFF	TGTGCCAGCAGCCTTAGCGGGAGCTCCTACAATGAGCAGTTCTTC
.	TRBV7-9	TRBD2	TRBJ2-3	CASSSPSGRTDTQYF	TGTGCCAGCAGCTCACCTAGCGGGCGCACAGATACGCAGTATTTT
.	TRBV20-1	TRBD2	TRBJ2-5	CSASGGPGGPQETQYF	TGCAGTGCCAGTGGAGGTCCGGGAGGGCCTCAAGAGACCCAGTACTTC
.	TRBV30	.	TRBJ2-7	CAWSAGLGYEQYF	TGTGCCTGGAGTGCGGGCCTAGGGTACGAGCAGTACTTC
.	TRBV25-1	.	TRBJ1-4	CASSGHSPGEKLFF	TGTGCCAGCAGTGGTCACTCCCCGGGGGAAAAACTGTTTTTT
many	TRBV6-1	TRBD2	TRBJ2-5	CASSEEAGGPETQYF	TGTGCCAGCAGTGAAGAGGCGGGAGGGCCAGAGACCCAGTACTTC
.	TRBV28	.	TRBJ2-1	CASRMYNEQFF	TGTGCCAGCCGGATGTACAATGAGCAGTTCTTC
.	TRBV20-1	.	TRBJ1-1	CSASRVVNTEAFF	TGCAGTGCTAGTAGGGTCGTGAACACTGAAGCTTTCTTT
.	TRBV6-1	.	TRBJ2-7	CASSDQAEGYEQYF	TGTGCCAGCAGTGACCAAGCGGAAGGCTACGAGCAGTACTTC
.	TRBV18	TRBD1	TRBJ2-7	CASSPFMSGGQGAHEQYF	TGTGCCAGCTCACCTTTTATGTCGGGTGGGCAGGGGGCCCACGAGCAGTACTTC
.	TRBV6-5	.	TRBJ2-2	CASGGTLNTGELFF	TGTGCCAGTGGTGGGACACTGAACACCGGGGAGCTGTTTTTT
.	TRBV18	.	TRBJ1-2	CASSGTRQTYGYTF	TGTGCCAGCTCAGGGACCCGACAGACCTATGGCTACACCTTC
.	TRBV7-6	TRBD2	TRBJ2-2	CASSLNSGRVTGELFF	TGTGCCAGCAGCTTAAATTCCGGGAGGGTCACCGGGGAGCTGTTTTTT
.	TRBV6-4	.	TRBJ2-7	CATSSNAGEQYF	TGTGCCACCTCATCTAACGCTGGCGAGCAGTACTTC
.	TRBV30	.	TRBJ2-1	CAWSRPYNEQFF	TGTGCCTGGAGTCGGCCCTACAATGAGCAGTTCTTC
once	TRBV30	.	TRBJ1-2	CAWSENGGNYGYTF	TGTGCCTGGAGTGAAAATGGAGGGAACTATGGCTACACCTTC
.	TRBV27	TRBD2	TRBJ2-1	CASSSGMVYNEQFF	TGTGCCAGCAGTAGCGGGATGGTCTACAATGAGCAGTTCTTC
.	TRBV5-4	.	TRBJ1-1	CASSLAWSNTEAFF	TGTGCCAGCAGCTTGGCTTGGTCGAACACTGAAGCTTTCTTT
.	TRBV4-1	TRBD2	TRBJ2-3	CASSPLAGGTDTQYF	TGCGCCAGCAGCCCGCTAGCGGGAGGTACAGATACGCAGTATTTT
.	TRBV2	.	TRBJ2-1	CASGRRPNPYNEQFF	TGTGCCAGCGGGAGGCGACCCAATCCGTACAATGAGCAGTTCTTC
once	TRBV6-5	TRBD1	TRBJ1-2	CANGGQYYGYTF	TGTGCCAACGGGGGACAGTACTATGGCTACACCTTC
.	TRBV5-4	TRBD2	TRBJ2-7	CASSPRTSGSIYEQYF	TGTGCCAGCAGCCCGAGGACTAGCGGGAGTATCTACGAGCAGTACTTC
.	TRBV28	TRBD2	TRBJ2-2	CASRTGTRDTGELFF	TGTGCCAGCAGGACCGGGACTAGAGACACCGGGGAGCTGTTTTTT
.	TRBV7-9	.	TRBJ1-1	CASSPPGRKNTEAFF	TGTGCCAGCAGCCCCCCCGGCCGTAAGAACACTGAAGCTTTCTTT
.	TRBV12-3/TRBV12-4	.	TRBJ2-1	CASSLRGGNEQFF	TGTGCCAGCAGTTTAAGGGGAGGCAATGAGCAGTTCTTC
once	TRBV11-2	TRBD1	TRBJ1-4	CASSSNRGNEKLFF	TGTGCCAGCAGCTCAAACAGGGGTAATGAAAAACTGTTTTTT
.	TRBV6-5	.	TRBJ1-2	CATPRGYGLYGYTF	TGTGCCACCCCGAGGGGGTACGGACTATATGGCTACACCTTC
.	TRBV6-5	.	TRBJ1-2	CASRDGGNYGYTF	TGTGCCAGCAGGGACGGAGGCAACTATGGCTACACCTTC
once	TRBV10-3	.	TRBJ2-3	CAISESGRSSSTDTQYF	TGTGCCATCAGTGAGTCTGGGCGAAGTTCTAGCACAGATACGCAGTATTTT
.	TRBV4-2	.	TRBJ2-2	CASSQGRGSDGELFF	TGTGCCAGCAGCCAAGGCCGGGGTTCGGACGGGGAGCTGTTTTTT
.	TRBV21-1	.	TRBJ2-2	CASSSGAGGELFF	TGTGCCAGCAGCAGCGGGGCCGGCGGGGAGCTGTTTTTT
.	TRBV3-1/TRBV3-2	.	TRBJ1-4	CASSPGVGNEKLFF	TGTGCCAGCAGCCCAGGTGTGGGCAATGAAAAACTGTTTTTT
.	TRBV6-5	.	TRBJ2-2	CATRSRINTGELFF	TGTGCCACCCGCAGCAGGATTAACACCGGGGAGCTGTTTTTT
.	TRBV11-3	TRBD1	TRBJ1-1	CASSLEGQGAAPNTEAFF	TGTGCCAGCAGCTTAGAAGGACAGGGGGCTGCCCCGAACACTGAAGCTTTCTTT
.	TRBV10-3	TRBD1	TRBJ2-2	CAILRTGVSNTGELFF	TGTGCCATACTCAGGACAGGGGTATCGAACACCGGGGAGCTGTTTTTT
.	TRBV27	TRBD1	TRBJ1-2	CASSLNDRVEDGYTF	TGTGCCAGCAGTTTGAATGACAGGGTTGAAGATGGCTACACCTTC
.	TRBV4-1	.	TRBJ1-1	CASSQGGENTEAFF	TGCGCCAGCAGCCAAGGTGGGGAGAACACTGAAGCTTTCTTT
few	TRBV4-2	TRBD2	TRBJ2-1	CASSAVSSGSVEQFF	TGTGCCAGCAGCGCCGTATCTAGCGGGAGTGTTGAGCAGTTCTTC
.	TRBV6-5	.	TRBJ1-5	CASSYLQGGQPQHF	TGTGCCAGCAGTTACCTACAGGGCGGGCAGCCCCAGCATTTT
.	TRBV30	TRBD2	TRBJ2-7	CAWSTGGSYEQYF	TGTGCCTGGAGTACGGGAGGCTCCTACGAGCAGTACTTC
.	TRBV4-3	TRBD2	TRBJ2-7	CASSQVISGRLYEQYF	TGCGCCAGCAGCCAAGTAATAAGCGGGAGGCTGTACGAGCAGTACTTC
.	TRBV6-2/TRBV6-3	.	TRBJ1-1	CASSYDTGARTEAFF	TGTGCCAGCAGTTACGATACGGGTGCGCGGACTGAAGCTTTCTTT
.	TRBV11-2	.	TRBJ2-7	CASSLEDTVSYEQYF	TGTGCCAGCAGCTTAGAAGACACAGTCTCCTACGAGCAGTACTTC
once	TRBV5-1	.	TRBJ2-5	CASRGPSDSETQYF	TGCGCCAGCAGGGGTCCTAGCGATAGCGAGACCCAGTACTTC
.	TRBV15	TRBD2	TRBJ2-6	CATSRELTSGSSGANVLTF	TGTGCCACCAGCAGAGAACTTACTAGCGGGAGCTCTGGGGCCAACGTCCTGACTTTC